This T cell receptor beta chain was identified in a study of monozygotic twins with inflammatory bowel disease. Germline-derived CDR1 and CDR2 are SNHLY and FYNNEI. CDR3 length: 13 amino acids. TCRdb re-analyzed the 5' RACE reads; it lists each CDR3 protein once, without DNA. This table holds approximately 160,000 distinct CDR3 sequences. Sequencing input: blood. The TCR comes from a human donor with ulcerative colitis or Crohn's disease, or a healthy co-twin of an affected twin (not recorded which). J is TRBJ1-5 and V is TRBV2; checking the TCRdb D call of TRBD1 is not possible without DNA. The CDR3 sequence: CASSGQPNQPQHF.